Detailed here is one T cell receptor beta chain. The sample holds a few counts of this clonotype. This clone's antigen is unknown. No clone much larger than this one lies a single base away; base qualities are absent. This sample was taken from a study of molecular identifiers for immune sequencing clone quantification (dated by TCRdb to 2016 to 2018). With respect to the entire study: For a replicate experiment, the RNA from either around 20,000 or 99,000 naive CD8 T cells was divided into five aliquots, and four of those aliquots went on to sequencing. This methods study benchmarked molecular-identifier clustering-based TCR repertoire sequencing (MIDCIRS) and TCR RNA copy counting, using CD8 T cells to do so. General findings and caveats noted by the study authors: The naive libraries included spiked-in Jurkat TCR RNA (10 copies' worth), and this Jurkat TCR RNA is not part of the donor repertoire. Identical TCR molecules sharing a barcode could cause highly expanded clone sizes to be underestimated. Without barcode sub-clustering, chimeric consensus sequences inflated TCR diversity; chimeras reached as high as 47%. Clones above 20 RNA copies held over 99% of molecules in CMV-specific effector cells but under 1% in naive cells. A single cell's worth of spiked-in Jurkat TCR RNA was reported detectable even among one million naive CD8 T cells. Modeling estimated 3 to 3.5 recovered TCR RNA copies per cell, compared with approximately 9.5 by digital PCR, which implies around 30% capture efficiency.

CDR1 and CDR2, per the germline V gene (reference sequence), are LGHDT and YNNKEL. V drops 0 bases and J drops 4 bases, leaving 12 bases in between. The CDR3 contains 15 residues, cysteine and phenylalanine counted. Of the read, only the CDR3 DNA is kept; its 45 bases are in frame from base 1. Libraries were prepared through PCR. The sequencer was an Illumina HiSeq 4000. Preparation of bulk TCR libraries followed a previously described approach, with the TCR primers listed in Table S5. Purification of total RNA was performed with the Qiagen AllPrep DNA/RNA kit. Reads from multiple sequencing runs of the same library were pooled before analysis. As for how the authors treated the data: Only reads with exact TCR constant sequence were kept, trimmed to 150 nt, and grouped by their 12-nt molecular barcodes. Reads in each barcode group were sub-clustered using a 15% Levenshtein threshold, and a quality-weighted consensus sequence was built for each RNA molecule. Non-functional sequences were discarded, and so were lower-count sequences lying one edit away from another sequence. Based on fitting two negative binomial distributions, any barcode sub-cluster with under 20% of the maximum read count was discarded. TCRdb redid the processing of the public reads, applying fastp at Q25 and MiXCR, and retained in-frame beta chains. Under each unique CDR3 protein, matching rows form one entry showing the most common genes and DNA. The V and J calls, along with clone size, are taken from TCRdb and not from the paper's own processing. Here the sample has some 320,000 distinct CDR3 sequences; around a fifth occur a single time. Of the sample, more than 0.8% falls within the top ten clones.

Libraries of naive CD8 T cells were built from anywhere between roughly 19,000 and 1,000,000 sorted cells, with 10%, 30% or 50% of the purified RNA used. Naive CD8 T cells, defined as CD8+CD4-CCR7+CD45RA+, were FACS-sorted into RLT Plus buffer on a BD FACSAria II. Around 10 TCR copies' worth of Jurkat RNA were spiked into roughly 19,000-1,000,000 naive CD8 T cell samples to test detection sensitivity. Enrichment of CD8 T cells was performed with RosetteSep CD8+ T Cell Enrichment Cocktail and Ficoll-Paque, after which ACK red cell lysis was carried out. Recombination linked TRBV3-1 to TRBJ1-2; the D segment could be TRBD1, given 6 matching bases. The receptor was isolated from a human donor in good health. Some libraries in this study had Jurkat cell RNA spiked in. Sequencing was carried out using naive CD8+ T cells from blood, with Jurkat cell RNA spiked in. Explained via the paper, the cell subset or site label denotes: FACS-sorted CD8+CD4-CCR7+CD45RA+ naive T cells. CDR3 reads: CASSQDLDSTYGYTF. The DNA sequence reads TGTGCCAGCAGCCAAGATCTGGACAGTACCTATGGCTACACCTTC.